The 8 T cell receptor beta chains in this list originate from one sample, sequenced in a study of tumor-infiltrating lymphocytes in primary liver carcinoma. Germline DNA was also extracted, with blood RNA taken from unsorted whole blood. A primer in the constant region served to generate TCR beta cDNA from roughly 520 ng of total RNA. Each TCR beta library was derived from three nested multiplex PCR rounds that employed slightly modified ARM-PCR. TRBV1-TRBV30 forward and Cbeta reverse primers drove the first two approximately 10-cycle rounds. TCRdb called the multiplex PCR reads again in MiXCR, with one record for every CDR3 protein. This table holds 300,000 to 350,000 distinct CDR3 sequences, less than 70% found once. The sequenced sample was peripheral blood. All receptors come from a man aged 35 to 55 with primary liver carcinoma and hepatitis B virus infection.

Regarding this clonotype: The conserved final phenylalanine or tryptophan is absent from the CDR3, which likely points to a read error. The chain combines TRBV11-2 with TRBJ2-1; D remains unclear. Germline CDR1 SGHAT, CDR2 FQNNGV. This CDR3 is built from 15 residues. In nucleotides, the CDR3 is TGTGTCAGCAGCTTAGAGGCTAGCTCCTACAATGAGCAGTTCTCC. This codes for CVSSLEASSYNEQFS.

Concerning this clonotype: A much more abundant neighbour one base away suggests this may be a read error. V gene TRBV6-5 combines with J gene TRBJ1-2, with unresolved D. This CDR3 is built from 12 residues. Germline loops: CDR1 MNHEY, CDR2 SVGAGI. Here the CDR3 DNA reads TGTGCCAGCAGTGCAGGATTCTATGGCTACGCCTTC. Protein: CASSAGFYGYAF.

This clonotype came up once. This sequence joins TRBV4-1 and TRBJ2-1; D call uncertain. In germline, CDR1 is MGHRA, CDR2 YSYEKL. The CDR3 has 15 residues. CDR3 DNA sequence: TGCACCGGCAGCCATATTCTGGAAAAGACCAATGAGCAGTTCTTC. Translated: CTGSHILEKTNEQFF.

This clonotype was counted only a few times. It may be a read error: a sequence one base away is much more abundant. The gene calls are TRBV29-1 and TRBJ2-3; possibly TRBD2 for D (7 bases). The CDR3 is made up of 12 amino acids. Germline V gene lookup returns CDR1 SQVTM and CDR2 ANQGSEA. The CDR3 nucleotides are TGCAACGTTGAAGGGGGGGTTCCTACGCAGTATTTT. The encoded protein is CNVEGGVPTQYF.

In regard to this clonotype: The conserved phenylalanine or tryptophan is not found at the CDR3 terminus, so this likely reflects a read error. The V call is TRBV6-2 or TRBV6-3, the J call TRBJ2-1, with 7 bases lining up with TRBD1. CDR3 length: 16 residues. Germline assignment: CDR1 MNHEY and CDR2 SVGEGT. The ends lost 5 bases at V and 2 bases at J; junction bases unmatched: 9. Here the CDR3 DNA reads TGTGCCAGCAGTCCGACAGGGTCTCACCCCTACAATGAGCAGTTCTTA. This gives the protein CASSPTGSHPYNEQFL.

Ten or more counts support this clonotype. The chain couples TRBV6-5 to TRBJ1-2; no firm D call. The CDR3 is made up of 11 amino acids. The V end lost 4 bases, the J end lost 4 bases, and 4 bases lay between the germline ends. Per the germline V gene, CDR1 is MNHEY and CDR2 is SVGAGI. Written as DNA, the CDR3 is TGTGCCAGCAGTTCTCTCTATGGCTACACCTTC. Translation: CASSSLYGYTF.

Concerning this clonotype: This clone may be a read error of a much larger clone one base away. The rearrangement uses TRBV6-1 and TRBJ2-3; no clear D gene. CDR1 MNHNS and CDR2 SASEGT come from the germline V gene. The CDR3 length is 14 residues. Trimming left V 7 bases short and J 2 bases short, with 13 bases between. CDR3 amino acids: CASKVVPTTDTQYF. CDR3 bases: TGTGCCAGCAAAGTAGTGCCAACCACAGATACGCAGTATTTT.

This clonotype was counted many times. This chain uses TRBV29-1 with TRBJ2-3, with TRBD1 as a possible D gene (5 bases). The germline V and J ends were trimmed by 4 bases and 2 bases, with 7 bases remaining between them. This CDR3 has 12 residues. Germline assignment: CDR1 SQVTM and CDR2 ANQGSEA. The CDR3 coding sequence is TGCAGCGTTGGGACATACACAGATACGCAGTATTTT. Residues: CSVGTYTDTQYF.